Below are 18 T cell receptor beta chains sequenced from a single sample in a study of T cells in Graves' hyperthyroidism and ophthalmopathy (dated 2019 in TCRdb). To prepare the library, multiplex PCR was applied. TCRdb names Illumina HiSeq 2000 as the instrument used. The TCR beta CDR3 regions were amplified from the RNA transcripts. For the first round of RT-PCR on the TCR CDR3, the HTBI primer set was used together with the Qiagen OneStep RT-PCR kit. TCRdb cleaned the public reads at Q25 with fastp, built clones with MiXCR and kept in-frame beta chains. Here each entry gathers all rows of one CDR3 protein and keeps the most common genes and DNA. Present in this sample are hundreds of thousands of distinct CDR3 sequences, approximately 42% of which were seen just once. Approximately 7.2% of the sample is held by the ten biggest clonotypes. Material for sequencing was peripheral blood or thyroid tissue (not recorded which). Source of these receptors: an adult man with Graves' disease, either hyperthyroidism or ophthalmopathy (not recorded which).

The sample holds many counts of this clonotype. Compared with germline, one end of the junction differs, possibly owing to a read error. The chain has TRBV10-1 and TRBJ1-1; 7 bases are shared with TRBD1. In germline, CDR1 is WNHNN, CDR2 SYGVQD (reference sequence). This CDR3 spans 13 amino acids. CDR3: CASRGTGNTEAFF. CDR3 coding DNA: TGTGCCAGCAGGGGGACGGGGAACACTGAAGCTTTCTTT.

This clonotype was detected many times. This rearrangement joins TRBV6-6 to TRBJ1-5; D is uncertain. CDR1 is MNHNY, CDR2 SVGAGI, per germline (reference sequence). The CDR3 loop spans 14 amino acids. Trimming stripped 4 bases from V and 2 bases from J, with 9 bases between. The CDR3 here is CASSFGLGNQPQHF. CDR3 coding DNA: TGTGCCAGCAGTTTTGGGTTAGGCAATCAGCCCCAGCATTTT.

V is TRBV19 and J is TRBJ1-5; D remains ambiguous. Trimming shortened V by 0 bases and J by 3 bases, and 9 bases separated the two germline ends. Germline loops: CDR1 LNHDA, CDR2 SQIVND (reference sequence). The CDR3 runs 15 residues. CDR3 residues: CASSIDPRYNQPQHF. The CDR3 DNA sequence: TGTGCCAGTAGTATAGATCCGAGGTACAATCAGCCCCAGCATTTT.

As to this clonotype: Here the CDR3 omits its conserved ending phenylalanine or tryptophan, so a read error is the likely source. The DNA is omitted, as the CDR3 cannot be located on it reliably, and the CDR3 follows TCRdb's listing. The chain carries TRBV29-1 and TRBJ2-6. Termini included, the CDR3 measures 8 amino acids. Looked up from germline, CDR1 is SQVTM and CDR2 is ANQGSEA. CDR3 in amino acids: CSARLKTS.

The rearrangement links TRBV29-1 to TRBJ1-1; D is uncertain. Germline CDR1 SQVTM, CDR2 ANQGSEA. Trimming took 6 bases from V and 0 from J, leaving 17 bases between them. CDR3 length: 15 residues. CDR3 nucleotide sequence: TGCAGCGTCTCAGACGAGACAACTATGAACACTGAAGCTTTCTTT. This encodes CSVSDETTMNTEAFF.

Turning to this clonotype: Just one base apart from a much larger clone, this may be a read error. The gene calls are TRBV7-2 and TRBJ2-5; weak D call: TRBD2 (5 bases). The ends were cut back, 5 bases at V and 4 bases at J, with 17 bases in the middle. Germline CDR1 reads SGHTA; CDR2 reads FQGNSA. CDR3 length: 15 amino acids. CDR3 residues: CASSVTPGSRETQYF. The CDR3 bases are TGTGCCAGCAGCGTAACTCCTGGGAGCCGAGAGACCCAGTACTTC. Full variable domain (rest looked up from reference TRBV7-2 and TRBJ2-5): GAGVSQSPSNKVTEKGKDVELRCDPISGHTALYWYRQSLGQGLEFLIYFQGNSAPDKSGLPSDRFSAERTGGSVSTLTIQRTQQEDSAVYLCASSVTPGSRETQYFGPGTRLLVL.

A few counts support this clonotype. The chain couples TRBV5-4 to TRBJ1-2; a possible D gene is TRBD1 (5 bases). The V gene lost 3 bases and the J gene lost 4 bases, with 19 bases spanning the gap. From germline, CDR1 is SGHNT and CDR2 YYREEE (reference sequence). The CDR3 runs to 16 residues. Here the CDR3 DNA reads TGTGCCAGCAGCTGGAACCGGGACGGCGAATTCTATGGCTACACCTTC. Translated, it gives CASSWNRDGEFYGYTF. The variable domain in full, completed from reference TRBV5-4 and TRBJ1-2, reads ETGVTQSPTHLIKTRGQQVTLRCSSQSGHNTVSWYQQALGQGPQFIFQYYREEENGRGNFPPRFSGLQFPNYSSELNVNALELDDSALYLCASSWNRDGEFYGYTFGSGTRLTVV.

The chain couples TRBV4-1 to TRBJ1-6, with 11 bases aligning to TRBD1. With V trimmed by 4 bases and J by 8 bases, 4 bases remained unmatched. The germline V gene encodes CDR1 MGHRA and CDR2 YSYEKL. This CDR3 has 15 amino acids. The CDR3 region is CASSLPGQGDSPLHF. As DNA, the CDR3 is TGCGCCAGCAGCCTACCGGGACAGGGGGATTCACCCCTCCACTTT.

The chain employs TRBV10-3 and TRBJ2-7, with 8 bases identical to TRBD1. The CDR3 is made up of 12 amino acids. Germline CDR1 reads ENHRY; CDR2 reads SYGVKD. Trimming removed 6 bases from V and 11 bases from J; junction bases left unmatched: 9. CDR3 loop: CAIRIPGTGEYF. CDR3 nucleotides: TGTGCCATCAGGATACCCGGGACAGGCGAGTACTTC.

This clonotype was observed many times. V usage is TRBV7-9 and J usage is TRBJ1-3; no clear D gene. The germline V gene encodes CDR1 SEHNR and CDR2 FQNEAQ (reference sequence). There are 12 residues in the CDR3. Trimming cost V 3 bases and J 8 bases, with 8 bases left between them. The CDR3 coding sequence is TGTGCCAGCAGCTTCGGGTCAGACACCATATATTTT. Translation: CASSFGSDTIYF.

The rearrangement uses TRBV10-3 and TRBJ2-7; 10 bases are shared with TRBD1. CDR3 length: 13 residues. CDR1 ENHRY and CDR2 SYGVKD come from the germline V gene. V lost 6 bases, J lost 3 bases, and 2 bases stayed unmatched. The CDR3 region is CAISGTGDYEQYF. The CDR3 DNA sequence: TGTGCCATCAGCGGGACAGGGGACTACGAGCAGTACTTC.

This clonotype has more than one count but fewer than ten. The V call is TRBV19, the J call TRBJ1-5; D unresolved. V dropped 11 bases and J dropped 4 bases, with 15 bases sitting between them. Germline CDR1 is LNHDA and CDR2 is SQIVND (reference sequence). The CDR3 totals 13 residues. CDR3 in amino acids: CAWSVVKNQPQHF. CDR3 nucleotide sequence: TGTGCCTGGAGTGTAGTTAAGAATCAGCCCCAGCATTTT.

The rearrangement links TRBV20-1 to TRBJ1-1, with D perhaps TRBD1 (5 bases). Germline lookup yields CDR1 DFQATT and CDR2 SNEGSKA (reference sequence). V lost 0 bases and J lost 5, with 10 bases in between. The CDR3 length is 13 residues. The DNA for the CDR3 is TGCAGTGCTAGAGATTTTGGGGGAACTGAAGCTTTCTTT. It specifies CSARDFGGTEAFF.

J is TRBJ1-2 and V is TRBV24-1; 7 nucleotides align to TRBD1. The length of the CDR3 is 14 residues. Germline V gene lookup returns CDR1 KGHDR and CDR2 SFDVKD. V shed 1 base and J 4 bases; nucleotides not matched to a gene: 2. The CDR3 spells CATSDFSGGYGYTF. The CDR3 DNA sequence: TGTGCCACCAGTGATTTTTCAGGGGGCTATGGCTACACCTTC.

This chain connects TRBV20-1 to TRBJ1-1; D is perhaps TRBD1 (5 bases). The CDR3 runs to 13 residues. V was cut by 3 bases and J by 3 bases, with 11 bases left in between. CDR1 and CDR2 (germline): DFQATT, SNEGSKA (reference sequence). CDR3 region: CSASGDSYTEAFF. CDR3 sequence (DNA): TGCAGTGCTAGTGGAGACAGTTACACTGAAGCTTTCTTT.

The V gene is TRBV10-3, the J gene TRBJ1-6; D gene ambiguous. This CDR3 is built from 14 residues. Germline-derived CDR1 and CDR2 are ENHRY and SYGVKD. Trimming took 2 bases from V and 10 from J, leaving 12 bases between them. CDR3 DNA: TGTGCCATCAGTGAGCCGGCGAAAGGGTCACCCCTCCACTTT. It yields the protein CAISEPAKGSPLHF.

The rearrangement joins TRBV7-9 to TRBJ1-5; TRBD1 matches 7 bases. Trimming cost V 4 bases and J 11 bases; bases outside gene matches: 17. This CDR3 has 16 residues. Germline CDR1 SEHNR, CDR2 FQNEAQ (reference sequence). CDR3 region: CASSSRYRGMVETQHF. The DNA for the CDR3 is TGTGCCAGCAGCTCACGCTACAGGGGAATGGTGGAGACCCAGCATTTT. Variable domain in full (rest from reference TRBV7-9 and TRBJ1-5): DTGVSQNPRHKITKRGQNVTFRCDPISEHNRLYWYRQTLGQGPEFLTYFQNEAQLEKSRLLSDRFSAERPKGSFSTLEIQRTEQGDSAMYLCASSSRYRGMVETQHFGDGTRLSIL.

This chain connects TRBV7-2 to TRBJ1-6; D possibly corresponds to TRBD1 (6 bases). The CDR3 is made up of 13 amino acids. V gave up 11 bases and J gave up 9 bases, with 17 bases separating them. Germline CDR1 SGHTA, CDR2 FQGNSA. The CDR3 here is CALNRATASPLHF. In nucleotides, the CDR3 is TGTGCCCTAAACAGGGCGACGGCTTCACCCCTCCACTTT.